Below, 12 T cell receptor beta chains from the same sample are listed, as sequenced in a study of the immune and genomic landscape of osteosarcoma. Sequenced by immunoSEQ multiplex PCR; TCRdb stores in-frame clones only, minus some. This table holds a few hundred clones, about 88% found once. Material for sequencing was tumor tissue from a local recurrence in the femur. Every receptor here comes from a girl aged 10 to 17 with osteosarcoma.

V and J are TRBV10-3 and TRBJ2-1; 8 bases match TRBD2. Trimming cost V 2 bases and J 4 bases; bases outside gene matches: 10. Per the germline V gene, CDR1 is ENHRY and CDR2 is SYGVKD. There are 17 residues in the CDR3. The CDR3 sequence: CAISELDGGELYNEQFF. The CDR3 DNA sequence: TGTGCCATCAGTGAGCTGGACGGGGGGGAACTTTACAATGAGCAGTTCTTC.

The V and J genes are TRBV10-3 and TRBJ2-1, with 10 bases matching TRBD2. The CDR3 spans 18 residues. Per the germline V gene, CDR1 is ENHRY and CDR2 is SYGVKD. Trimming cost V 3 bases and J 4 bases; bases outside gene matches: 12. This CDR3 is CAISDLQPGTSVYNEQFF. In DNA, the CDR3 is TGTGCCATCAGTGACCTCCAACCCGGGACTAGCGTTTACAATGAGCAGTTCTTC.

The chain joins TRBV27 to TRBJ2-7; D is ambiguous. The CDR3 extends over 12 amino acids. Trimming shortened V by 1 base and J by 5 bases, and 6 bases separated the two germline ends. CDR1 and CDR2 (germline): MNHEY, SMNVEV (reference sequence). Here the CDR3 reads CASSLLGDEQYF. The CDR3, as DNA: TGTGCCAGCAGTTTATTAGGCGACGAGCAGTACTTC.

The V and J genes are TRBV2 and TRBJ1-5, with 9 bases fitting TRBD1. Germline-derived CDR1 and CDR2 are SNHLY and FYNNEI. The CDR3 sequence is 16 residues long. J was trimmed by 3 bases and V by 0 bases; bases with no gene match: 3. The CDR3, as DNA: TGTGCCAGCAGTGAAGCCCGGACAGGGGCCAATCAGCCCCAGCATTTT. This encodes CASSEARTGANQPQHF.

This chain connects TRBV7-2 to TRBJ2-5; the match to TRBD1 covers 7 bases. CDR3 length: 16 residues. Germline V gene lookup returns CDR1 SGHTA and CDR2 FQGNSA. J gave up 1 base and V 1 base, and 6 bases lay outside the gene matches. The CDR3 loop is CASSLVSGTVQETQYF. The CDR3 DNA reads as TGTGCCAGCAGCTTAGTTTCCGGGACAGTCCAAGAGACCCAGTACTTC.

The chain has TRBV5-1 and TRBJ2-3; D is ambiguous. The CDR3 contains 12 residues. Between the trimmed V and J ends, which lost 1 base and 4 bases, there was a span of 4 bases. Germline lookup yields CDR1 SGHRS and CDR2 YFSETQ. In DNA, the CDR3 is TGCGCCAGCAGCTTGAACTCAGATACGCAGTATTTT. This codes for CASSLNSDTQYF. Using reference TRBV5-1 and TRBJ2-3 for the parts outside the CDR3, the full variable domain is KAGVTQTPRYLIKTRGQQVTLSCSPISGHRSVSWYQQTPGQGLQFLFEYFSETQRNKGNFPGRFSGRQFSNSRSEMNVSTLELGDSALYLCASSLNSDTQYFGPGTRLTVL.

This chain connects TRBV7-8 to TRBJ1-5; D is undetermined. This CDR3 is built from 14 residues. Trimming removed 8 bases at V and 0 bases at J, with 11 bases between. Per the germline V gene, CDR1 is SGHVS and CDR2 is FQNEAQ. The CDR3 bases are TGTGCCAGCGGTTCACAGCTTAGCAATCAGCCCCAGCATTTT. Its protein is CASGSQLSNQPQHF.

This chain uses TRBV30 with TRBJ1-5, with 8 bases matching TRBD1. Looked up from germline, CDR1 is GTSNPN and CDR2 is SVGIG (reference sequence). The CDR3 has 13 amino acids. J lost 5 bases, V lost 7 bases, and 7 bases had no gene match. CDR3 nucleotides: TGTGCCTTAGGACAGGGTATAGATCAGCCCCAGCATTTT. Its translation: CALGQGIDQPQHF.

Judged by abundance, this clone is hyperexpanded. The CDR3 nucleotides are TGTGCCTGGAGTGTTGCAGCGGTCTACGAGCAGTACTTC. This codes for CAWSVAAVYEQYF. This chain links TRBV30 with TRBJ2-7; D is perhaps TRBD2 (5 bases). Germline CDR1 is GTSNPN and CDR2 is SVGIG (reference sequence). The germline V and J ends were trimmed by 0 bases and 3 bases, with 9 bases remaining between them. The CDR3 contains 13 residues. The complete variable domain, with remaining parts taken from reference TRBV30 and TRBJ2-7, reads SQTIHQWPATLVQPVGSPLSLECTVEGTSNPNLYWYRQAAGRGLQLLFYSVGIGQISSEVPQNLSASRPQDRQFILSSKKLLLSDSGFYLCAWSVAAVYEQYFGPGTRLTVT.

CDR3 sequence (DNA): TGTGCCAGCAGTTTAACTAGTTCCTACGAGCAGTACTTC. It specifies CASSLTSSYEQYF. The chain is built from TRBV6-5 and TRBJ2-7; D is perhaps TRBD2 (5 bases). With 4 bases removed from V and 1 base from J, the gap between germline ends came to 8 bases. This CDR3 comprises 13 residues. The germline V gene encodes CDR1 MNHEY and CDR2 SVGAGI.

This sequence joins TRBV6-6 and TRBJ2-7, with TRBD1 matching 9 bases. CDR1 and CDR2 (germline): MNHNY, SVGAGI (reference sequence). After removal of 2 bases from V and 4 bases from J, the junction contained 3 bases not matched to a gene. The CDR3 length is 14 residues. CDR3: CASSYQGTGYEQYF. The CDR3 bases are TGTGCCAGCAGTTACCAAGGGACAGGGTACGAGCAGTACTTC.

The rearrangement uses TRBV7-2 and TRBJ2-7; D perhaps matches TRBD1 (6 bases). Germline V gene sequence: CDR1 SGHTA, CDR2 FQGNSA. V was cut by 3 bases and J by 2 bases, with 11 bases left in between. This CDR3 has 14 amino acids. The CDR3 sequence is CASSFTTGTYEQYF. The DNA for the CDR3 is TGTGCCAGCAGCTTTACGACAGGTACCTACGAGCAGTACTTC.